The T cell receptor beta chain described here comes from a study of monozygotic twins with inflammatory bowel disease. In regard to this clonotype: Its antigen is still unknown.

The CDR3 has 14 amino acids. Germline V lookup: CDR1 DFQATT, CDR2 SNEGSKA (reference sequence). Study-wide points: Added variability in patient repertoires may stem from differing immunosuppressive treatments.

For every TCR library, around 3,700 ng of total RNA was used. UMIs with a 6-nucleotide sample barcode were added by template switching. TCRdb re-called the 5' RACE reads, yielding one record per CDR3 amino acid sequence without DNA. The sample's table shows approximately 100,000 distinct CDR3 sequences. This receptor was taken from a human donor with ulcerative colitis or Crohn's disease, or a healthy co-twin of an affected twin (not recorded which). V usage is TRBV20-1 and J usage is TRBJ1-1; there is no DNA to check the TCRdb D call of TRBD1. The material sequenced was blood. The CDR3 reads CSALRGSMNTEAFF.